These T cell receptor beta chains were read from a single sample in a study of spatial heterogeneity in lung cancer. TCRdb passed the 5' RACE reads through MiXCR, listing each CDR3 protein once. Among a few thousand distinct CDR3 sequences listed, roughly half were seen once. Material: lung tumor tissue, obtained at surgery. The receptor set was obtained from a male donor with early-stage non-small cell lung cancer. Both conserved end residues are part of each CDR3. D genes are given only for firm matches. Not all rows give a size; the values are once, few, many and, for expanded clones, a class.

TRBV7-3	.	.	TRBJ1-2	CASSLTTAANYGYTF	TGTGCCAGCAGCTTAACGACCGCAGCCAACTATGGCTACACCTTC
TRBV29-1	.	.	TRBJ2-4	CSVGGPLRTKNIQYF	TGCAGCGTTGGGGGACCGCTTCGAACCAAAAACATTCAGTACTTC
TRBV7-2	many	.	TRBJ1-5	CASSPGTRENQPQHF	TGTGCCAGCAGTCCAGGTACGAGGGAAAATCAGCCCCAGCATTTT
TRBV19	.	.	TRBJ1-5	CASSPKSGPNQPQHF	TGTGCCAGTAGTCCCAAGTCCGGGCCCAATCAGCCCCAGCATTTT
TRBV27	.	.	TRBJ2-7	CASSRGQSEVYF	TGTGCCAGCAGCAGAGGACAGTCGGAGGTGTACTTC
TRBV6-5	few	TRBD2	TRBJ2-7	CASTQTSGIPYEQYF	TGTGCCAGCACCCAGACTAGCGGTATTCCCTACGAGCAGTACTTC
TRBV4-1	once	TRBD2	TRBJ2-4	CASSQGYGRGAKNIQYF	TGCGCCAGCAGCCAAGGTTACGGGCGGGGGGCGAAAAACATTCAGTACTTC
TRBV6-1	few	TRBD1	TRBJ2-7	CASSPGGGRYEQYF	TGTGCCAGCAGTCCAGGGGGCGGACGCTACGAGCAGTACTTC
TRBV20-1	.	.	TRBJ2-1	CSARLPPSNNEQFF	TGCAGTGCTAGGTTACCGCCCTCAAACAATGAGCAGTTCTTC
TRBV13	.	TRBD2	TRBJ2-1	CASNHPLRGDVGNEQFF	TGTGCCAGCAACCATCCACTGCGGGGGGATGTGGGCAATGAGCAGTTCTTC
TRBV19	.	.	TRBJ2-7	CASSIELGVYEQYF	TGTGCCAGTAGTATAGAGCTGGGAGTCTACGAGCAGTACTTC
TRBV2	few	TRBD2	TRBJ2-1	CASSGSGVAYEQFF	TGTGCCAGCAGTGGCAGCGGGGTTGCCTATGAGCAGTTCTTC
TRBV18	.	TRBD1	TRBJ2-2	CASSPGQKNTGELFF	TGTGCCAGCTCACCGGGACAGAAAAACACCGGGGAGCTGTTTTTT
TRBV7-8	.	.	TRBJ2-2	CASSSWTILNTGELFF	TGTGCCAGCAGCTCATGGACCATACTGAACACCGGGGAGCTGTTTTTT
TRBV29-1	.	TRBD2	TRBJ2-1	CSVLGLAGGSSYNEQFF	TGCAGCGTTTTAGGGCTAGCGGGGGGAAGCTCCTACAATGAGCAGTTCTTC
TRBV10-3	once	TRBD1	TRBJ2-2	CAISRGNRGNTGELFF	TGTGCCATCAGTCGAGGGAACAGGGGCAACACCGGGGAGCTGTTTTTT
TRBV6-6	few	TRBD1	TRBJ2-7	CASSSGQGTYEQYF	TGTGCCAGCAGTTCGGGACAGGGGACCTACGAGCAGTACTTC
TRBV12-5	.	.	TRBJ2-3	CASGGDTQYF	TGTGCTAGTGGGGGGGATACGCAGTATTTT
TRBV10-2	few	TRBD2	TRBJ2-5	CASSERGTSQETQYF	TGCGCCAGCAGTGAGCGGGGGACTAGCCAAGAGACCCAGTACTTC
TRBV6-6	many	.	TRBJ2-5	CASSQGVQETQYF	TGTGCCAGCAGCCAGGGCGTCCAAGAGACCCAGTACTTC
TRBV7-9	.	TRBD1	TRBJ2-7	CASSLGGTGRSEQYF	TGTGCCAGCAGCTTAGGTGGGACAGGGAGGTCCGAGCAGTACTTC
TRBV19	few	.	TRBJ2-3	CASTLDGRTDTQYF	TGTGCCAGTACCCTGGACGGACGCACAGATACGCAGTATTTT
TRBV20-1	.	.	TRBJ2-3	CSARSFAGSTDTQYF	TGCAGTGCTAGAAGTTTCGCGGGGAGCACAGATACGCAGTATTTT
TRBV7-2	few	TRBD1	TRBJ2-2	CASSLVTGGYGELFF	TGTGCCAGCAGCTTAGTGACAGGGGGATACGGGGAGCTGTTTTTT
TRBV3-1	.	.	TRBJ2-7	CASSLGKRLLYEQYF	TGTGCCAGCAGCCTGGGGAAACGACTTCTCTACGAGCAGTACTTC
TRBV5-1	.	TRBD2	TRBJ2-1	CASNDPSGGPYNEQFF	TGCGCCAGCAATGACCCCAGCGGGGGCCCGTACAATGAGCAGTTCTTC
TRBV5-1	.	.	TRBJ2-7	CASSLVLRGGSEQYF	TGCGCCAGCAGCTTGGTCCTCAGGGGAGGGAGCGAGCAGTACTTC
TRBV2	few	TRBD2	TRBJ2-1	CASSSPSGGSSNEQFF	TGTGCCAGCAGTTCACCTAGCGGGGGTTCCTCGAATGAGCAGTTCTTC
TRBV5-1	once	TRBD2	TRBJ2-1	CASSIPTSGAVVGQFF	TGCGCCAGCAGCATACCGACTAGCGGGGCGGTGGTAGGGCAGTTCTTC
TRBV3-1	.	TRBD2	TRBJ2-1	CASSYGTGGNEQFF	TGTGCCAGCAGCTACGGGACGGGGGGTAATGAGCAGTTCTTC
TRBV6-6	.	TRBD1	TRBJ2-7	CASSLGTGWGYEQYF	TGTGCCAGCAGTCTGGGGACAGGGTGGGGATACGAGCAGTACTTC
TRBV4-3	.	.	TRBJ2-7	CASSQAGTQGGIFYEQYF	TGCGCCAGCAGCCAAGCAGGGACACAAGGGGGGATTTTCTACGAGCAGTACTTC
TRBV4-1	.	.	TRBJ2-1	CASSYRAVGDNEQFF	TGCGCCAGCAGCTACAGGGCCGTCGGAGACAATGAGCAGTTCTTC
TRBV7-8	few	.	TRBJ2-7	CASSLGLWGSYEQYF	TGTGCCAGCAGCTTAGGACTGTGGGGCTCCTACGAGCAGTACTTC
TRBV7-9	few	.	TRBJ2-7	CASSSTTYEQYF	TGTGCCAGCAGCTCGACCACCTACGAGCAGTACTTC
TRBV6-1	.	.	TRBJ2-3	CASSGETDTQYF	TGTGCCAGCAGCGGGGAGACAGATACGCAGTATTTT
TRBV10-3	.	TRBD2	TRBJ2-1	CAIRRTSGDNEQFF	TGTGCCATCAGGAGGACTAGCGGGGACAATGAGCAGTTCTTC
TRBV6-1	.	.	TRBJ2-7	CASCPLSGTPYEQYF	TGTGCCAGCTGCCCATTGTCCGGGACACCCTACGAGCAGTACTTC
TRBV20-1	few	.	TRBJ2-3	CSATFGGGHADTQYF	TGCAGTGCTACTTTTGGCGGGGGCCACGCAGATACGCAGTATTTT
TRBV29-1	few	.	TRBJ2-3	CSVEFNRRKDTQYF	TGCAGCGTTGAATTTAATCGGAGGAAAGATACGCAGTATTTT
TRBV25-1	few	.	TRBJ2-5	CASSNPRGSETQYF	TGTGCCAGCAGTAACCCCAGGGGATCAGAGACCCAGTACTTC
TRBV29-1	.	TRBD1	TRBJ2-1	CSVEGGQGSYNEQFF	TGCAGCGTTGAAGGGGGACAGGGGTCCTACAATGAGCAGTTCTTC
TRBV12-3/TRBV12-4	large	.	TRBJ2-1	CASSLSPSTNEQFF	TGTGCCAGCAGTTTATCCCCTAGTACAAATGAGCAGTTCTTC
TRBV30	.	.	TRBJ2-6	CAWDRYSGANVLTF	TGTGCCTGGGACCGTTACTCTGGGGCCAACGTCCTGACTTTC
TRBV7-3	large	TRBD2	TRBJ2-1	CASSPKGAGPRDEQFF	TGTGCCAGCAGCCCGAAGGGAGCGGGGCCGCGTGATGAGCAGTTCTTC
TRBV12-3/TRBV12-4	once	.	TRBJ2-7	CASSPSRTFSGEQYF	TGTGCCAGCAGTCCATCTAGGACATTCTCTGGAGAGCAGTACTTC
TRBV20-1	.	TRBD2	TRBJ2-5	CSAPETSGPKTQYF	TGCAGTGCCCCCGAGACTAGCGGGCCGAAGACCCAGTACTTC
TRBV12-3/TRBV12-4	.	.	TRBJ2-1	CASSNDREGYNEQFF	TGTGCCAGCAGTAATGACAGGGAGGGGTACAATGAGCAGTTCTTC
TRBV7-2	.	TRBD2	TRBJ2-7	CASSLSGTKRLLEQYF	TGTGCCAGCAGCTTAAGCGGGACTAAACGGCTACTCGAGCAGTACTTC
TRBV4-2	.	.	TRBJ2-7	CASSPRTDPRYEQYF	TGTGCCAGCAGCCCTCGGACAGATCCGCGGTACGAGCAGTACTTC